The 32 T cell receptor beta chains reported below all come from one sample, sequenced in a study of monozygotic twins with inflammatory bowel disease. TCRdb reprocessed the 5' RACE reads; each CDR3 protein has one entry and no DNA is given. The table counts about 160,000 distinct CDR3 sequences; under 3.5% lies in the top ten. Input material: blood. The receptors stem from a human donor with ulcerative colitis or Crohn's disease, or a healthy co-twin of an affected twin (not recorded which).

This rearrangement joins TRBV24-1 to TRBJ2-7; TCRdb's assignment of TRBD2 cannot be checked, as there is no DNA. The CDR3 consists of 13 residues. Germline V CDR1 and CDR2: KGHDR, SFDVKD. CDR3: CATSEEVSEEQYF.

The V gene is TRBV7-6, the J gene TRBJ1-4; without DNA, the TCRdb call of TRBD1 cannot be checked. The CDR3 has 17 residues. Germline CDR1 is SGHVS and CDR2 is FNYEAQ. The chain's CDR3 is CASSFRPETGGSEKLFF.

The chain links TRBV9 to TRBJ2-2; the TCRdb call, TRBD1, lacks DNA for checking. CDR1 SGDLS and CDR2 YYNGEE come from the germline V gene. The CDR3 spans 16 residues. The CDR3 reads CASSVTGGTNTGELFF.

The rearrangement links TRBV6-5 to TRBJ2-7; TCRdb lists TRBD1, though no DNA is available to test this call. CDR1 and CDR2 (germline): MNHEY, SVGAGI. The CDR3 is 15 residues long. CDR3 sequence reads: CASSYRGQGIYEQYF.

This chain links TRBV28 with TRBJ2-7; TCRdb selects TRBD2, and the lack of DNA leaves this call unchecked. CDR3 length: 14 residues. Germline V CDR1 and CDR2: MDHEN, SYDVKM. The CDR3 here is CASSASGISYEQYF.

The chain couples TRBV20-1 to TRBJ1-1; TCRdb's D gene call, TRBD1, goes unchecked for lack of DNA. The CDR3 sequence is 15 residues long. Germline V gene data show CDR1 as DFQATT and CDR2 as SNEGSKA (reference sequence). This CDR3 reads CSARDGAGMNTEAFF.

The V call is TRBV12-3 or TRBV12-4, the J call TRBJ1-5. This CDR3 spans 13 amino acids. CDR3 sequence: CASSLLGNQPQHF.

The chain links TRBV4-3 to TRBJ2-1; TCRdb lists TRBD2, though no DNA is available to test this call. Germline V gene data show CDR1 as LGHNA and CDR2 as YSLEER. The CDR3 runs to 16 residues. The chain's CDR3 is CASSHRLAGGNNEQFF.

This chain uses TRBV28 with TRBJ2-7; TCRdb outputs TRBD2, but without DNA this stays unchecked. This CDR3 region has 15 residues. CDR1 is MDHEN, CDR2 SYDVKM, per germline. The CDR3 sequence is CASEPQGGPTHEQYF.

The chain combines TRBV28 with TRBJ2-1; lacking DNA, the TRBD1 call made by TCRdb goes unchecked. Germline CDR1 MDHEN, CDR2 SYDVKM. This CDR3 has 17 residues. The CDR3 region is CASSSLTGRGSYNEQFF.

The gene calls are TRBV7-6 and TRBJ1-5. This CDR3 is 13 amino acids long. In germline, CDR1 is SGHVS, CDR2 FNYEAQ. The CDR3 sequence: CASSLDLNQPQHF.

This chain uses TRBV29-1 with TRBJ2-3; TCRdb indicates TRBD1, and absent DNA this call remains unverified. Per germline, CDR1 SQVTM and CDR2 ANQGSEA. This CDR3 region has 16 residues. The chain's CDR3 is CSVEDVGGPITDTQYF.

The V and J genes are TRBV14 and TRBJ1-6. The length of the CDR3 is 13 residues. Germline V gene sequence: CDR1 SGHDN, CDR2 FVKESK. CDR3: CASSQGVGSPLHF.

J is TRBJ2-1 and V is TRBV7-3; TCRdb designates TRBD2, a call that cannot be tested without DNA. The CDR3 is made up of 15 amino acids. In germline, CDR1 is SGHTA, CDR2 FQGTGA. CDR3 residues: CASSSGLAWINEQFF. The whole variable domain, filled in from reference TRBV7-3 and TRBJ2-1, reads GAGVSQTPSNKVTEKGKYVELRCDPISGHTALYWYRQSLGQGPEFLIYFQGTGAADDSGLPNDRFFAVRPEGSVSTLKIQRTERGDSAVYLCASSSGLAWINEQFFGPGTRLTVL.

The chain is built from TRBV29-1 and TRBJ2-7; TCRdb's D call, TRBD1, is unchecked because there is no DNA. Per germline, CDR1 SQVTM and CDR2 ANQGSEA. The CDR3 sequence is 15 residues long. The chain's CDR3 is CSVEVGTGGSYEQYF.

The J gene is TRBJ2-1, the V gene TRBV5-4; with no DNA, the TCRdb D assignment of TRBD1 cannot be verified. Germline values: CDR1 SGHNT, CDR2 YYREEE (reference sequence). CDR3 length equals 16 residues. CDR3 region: CASSPPGTGFLSEQFF.

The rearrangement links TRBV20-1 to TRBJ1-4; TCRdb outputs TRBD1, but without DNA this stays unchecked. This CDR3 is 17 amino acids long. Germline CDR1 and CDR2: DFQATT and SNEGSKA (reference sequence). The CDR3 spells CSAIAGTGTGVNEKLFF.

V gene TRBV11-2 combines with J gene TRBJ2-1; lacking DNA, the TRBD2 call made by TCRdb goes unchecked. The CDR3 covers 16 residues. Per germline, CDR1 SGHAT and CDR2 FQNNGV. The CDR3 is CASSLEVAGLYNEQFF.

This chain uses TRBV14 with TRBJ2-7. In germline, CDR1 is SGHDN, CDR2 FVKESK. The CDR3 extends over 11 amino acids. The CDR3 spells CASSHYYEQYF.

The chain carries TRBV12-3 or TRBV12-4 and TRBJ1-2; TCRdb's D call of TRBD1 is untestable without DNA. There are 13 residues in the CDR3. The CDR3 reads CASSPGTGHGYTF.

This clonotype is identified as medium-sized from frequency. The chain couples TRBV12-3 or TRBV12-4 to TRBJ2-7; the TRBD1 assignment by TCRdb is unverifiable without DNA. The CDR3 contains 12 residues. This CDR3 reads CASSGGPYEQYF.

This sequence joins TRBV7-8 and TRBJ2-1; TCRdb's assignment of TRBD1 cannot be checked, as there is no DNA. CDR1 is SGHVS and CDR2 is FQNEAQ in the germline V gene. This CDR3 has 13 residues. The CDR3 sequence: CASRPQVRGEQFF.

CDR3 sequence: CASSPSTGEGTEAFF. V gene TRBV28 combines with J gene TRBJ1-1; the TCRdb D gene call, TRBD1, has no DNA to confirm it. Germline V gene sequence: CDR1 MDHEN, CDR2 SYDVKM. The CDR3 is made up of 15 amino acids. Drawing the rest from reference TRBV28 and TRBJ1-1, the complete variable domain is DVKVTQSSRYLVKRTGEKVFLECVQDMDHENMFWYRQDPGLGLRLIYFSYDVKMKEKGDIPEGYSVSREKKERFSLILESASTNQTSMYLCASSPSTGEGTEAFFGQGTRLTVV.

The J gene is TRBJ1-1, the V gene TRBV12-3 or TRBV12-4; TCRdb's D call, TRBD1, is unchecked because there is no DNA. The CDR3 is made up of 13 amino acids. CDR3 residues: CASSYGQGAEAFF.

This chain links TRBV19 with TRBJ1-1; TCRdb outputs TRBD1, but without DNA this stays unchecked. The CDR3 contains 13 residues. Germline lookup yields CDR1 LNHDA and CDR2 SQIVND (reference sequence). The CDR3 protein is CASSTIRGGEAFF. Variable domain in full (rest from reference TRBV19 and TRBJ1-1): DGGITQSPKYLFRKEGQNVTLSCEQNLNHDAMYWYRQDPGQGLRLIYYSQIVNDFQKGDIAEGYSVSREKKESFPLTVTSAQKNPTAFYLCASSTIRGGEAFFGQGTRLTVV.

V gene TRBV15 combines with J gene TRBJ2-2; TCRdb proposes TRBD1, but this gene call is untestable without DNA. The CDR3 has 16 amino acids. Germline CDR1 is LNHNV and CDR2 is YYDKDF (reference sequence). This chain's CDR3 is CATSSGAGHYTGELFF.

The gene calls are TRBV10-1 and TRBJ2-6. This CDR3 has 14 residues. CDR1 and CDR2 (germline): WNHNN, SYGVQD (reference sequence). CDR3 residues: CASSRDSGANVLTF.

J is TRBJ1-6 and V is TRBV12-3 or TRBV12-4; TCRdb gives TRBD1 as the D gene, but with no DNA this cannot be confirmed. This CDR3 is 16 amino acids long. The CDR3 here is CASSFGGPRDNSPLHF.

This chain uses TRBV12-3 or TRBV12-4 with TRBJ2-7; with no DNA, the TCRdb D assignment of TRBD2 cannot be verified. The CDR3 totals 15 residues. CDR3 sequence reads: CASSLRRADLSEQYF.

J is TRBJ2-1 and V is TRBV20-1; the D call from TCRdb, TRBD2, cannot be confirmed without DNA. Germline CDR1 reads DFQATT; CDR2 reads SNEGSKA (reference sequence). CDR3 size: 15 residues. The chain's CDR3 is CSAYGLAGGRNEQFF.

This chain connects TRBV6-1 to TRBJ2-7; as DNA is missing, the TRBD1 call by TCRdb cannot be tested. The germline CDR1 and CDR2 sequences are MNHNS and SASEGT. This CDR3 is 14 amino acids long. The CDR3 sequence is CASSDRGNSYEQYF.

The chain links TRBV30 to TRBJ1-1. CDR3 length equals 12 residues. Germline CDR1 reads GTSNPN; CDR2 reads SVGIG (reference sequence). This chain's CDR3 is CAWSRRRTEAFF. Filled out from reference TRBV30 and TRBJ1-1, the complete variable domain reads SQTIHQWPATLVQPVGSPLSLECTVEGTSNPNLYWYRQAAGRGLQLLFYSVGIGQISSEVPQNLSASRPQDRQFILSSKKLLLSDSGFYLCAWSRRRTEAFFGQGTRLTVV.